This T cell receptor beta chain emerged from a study of shared T cell receptors in the human thymus. Only in-frame clones appear in the TCRdb table, and some are missing; sequencing was by immunoSEQ multiplex PCR. The repertoire has 600,000 or so clones, more than 75% of them found once; the top ten carry approximately 0.0097%. The same sample was also used in a study of human thymus T cells. From that second work: The related literature has documented a marked overlap of thymic repertoires among unrelated individuals.

Sequences were obtained from thymocytes. This sequence was found in a boy younger than two with a congenital heart defect.

CDR3 nucleotides: TGTGCCAGCAGCTTAGGTGGGGCTGGGAACACTGAAGCTTTCTTT. This encodes CASSLGGAGNTEAFF. The chain joins TRBV7-9 to TRBJ1-1, with a weak D call TRBD1 (5 bases). CDR3 length equals 15 residues. Trimming shortened V by 1 base and J by 1 base, and 10 bases separated the two germline ends. The V gene's germline CDR1 is SEHNR and CDR2 FQNEAQ (reference sequence).